This TCR beta chain was profiled in a study of cytomegalovirus exposure and HLA in healthy donors. Study in general: The 550 to 700 first-cohort repertoires and the 130 or so validation repertoires shared the same platform, a later analysis reported. Study conclusions and caveats: Among TCR beta chains, those listed as cytomegalovirus-associated numbered 164.

Notes on this clone: As yet, its antigen is unknown.

V was pared by 1 base and J by 3 bases, with 13 bases between. The germline gives CDR1 SNHLY, CDR2 FYNNEI. This CDR3 has 16 residues. This table comes from immunoSEQ multiplex PCR, and its TCRdb copy is limited to in-frame clones, with some not included. The sample lists some 250,000 clones; around 87% were seen once. Sequencing was performed on PBMCs. V usage is TRBV2 and J usage is TRBJ2-1, with D unresolved. This clonotype originated in a woman in her late teens or twenties in good health and CMV-seronegative. This chain's CDR3 is CASSEGAVIVYNEQFF. CDR3 bases: TGTGCCAGCAGTGAAGGGGCAGTAATTGTCTACAATGAGCAGTTCTTC.